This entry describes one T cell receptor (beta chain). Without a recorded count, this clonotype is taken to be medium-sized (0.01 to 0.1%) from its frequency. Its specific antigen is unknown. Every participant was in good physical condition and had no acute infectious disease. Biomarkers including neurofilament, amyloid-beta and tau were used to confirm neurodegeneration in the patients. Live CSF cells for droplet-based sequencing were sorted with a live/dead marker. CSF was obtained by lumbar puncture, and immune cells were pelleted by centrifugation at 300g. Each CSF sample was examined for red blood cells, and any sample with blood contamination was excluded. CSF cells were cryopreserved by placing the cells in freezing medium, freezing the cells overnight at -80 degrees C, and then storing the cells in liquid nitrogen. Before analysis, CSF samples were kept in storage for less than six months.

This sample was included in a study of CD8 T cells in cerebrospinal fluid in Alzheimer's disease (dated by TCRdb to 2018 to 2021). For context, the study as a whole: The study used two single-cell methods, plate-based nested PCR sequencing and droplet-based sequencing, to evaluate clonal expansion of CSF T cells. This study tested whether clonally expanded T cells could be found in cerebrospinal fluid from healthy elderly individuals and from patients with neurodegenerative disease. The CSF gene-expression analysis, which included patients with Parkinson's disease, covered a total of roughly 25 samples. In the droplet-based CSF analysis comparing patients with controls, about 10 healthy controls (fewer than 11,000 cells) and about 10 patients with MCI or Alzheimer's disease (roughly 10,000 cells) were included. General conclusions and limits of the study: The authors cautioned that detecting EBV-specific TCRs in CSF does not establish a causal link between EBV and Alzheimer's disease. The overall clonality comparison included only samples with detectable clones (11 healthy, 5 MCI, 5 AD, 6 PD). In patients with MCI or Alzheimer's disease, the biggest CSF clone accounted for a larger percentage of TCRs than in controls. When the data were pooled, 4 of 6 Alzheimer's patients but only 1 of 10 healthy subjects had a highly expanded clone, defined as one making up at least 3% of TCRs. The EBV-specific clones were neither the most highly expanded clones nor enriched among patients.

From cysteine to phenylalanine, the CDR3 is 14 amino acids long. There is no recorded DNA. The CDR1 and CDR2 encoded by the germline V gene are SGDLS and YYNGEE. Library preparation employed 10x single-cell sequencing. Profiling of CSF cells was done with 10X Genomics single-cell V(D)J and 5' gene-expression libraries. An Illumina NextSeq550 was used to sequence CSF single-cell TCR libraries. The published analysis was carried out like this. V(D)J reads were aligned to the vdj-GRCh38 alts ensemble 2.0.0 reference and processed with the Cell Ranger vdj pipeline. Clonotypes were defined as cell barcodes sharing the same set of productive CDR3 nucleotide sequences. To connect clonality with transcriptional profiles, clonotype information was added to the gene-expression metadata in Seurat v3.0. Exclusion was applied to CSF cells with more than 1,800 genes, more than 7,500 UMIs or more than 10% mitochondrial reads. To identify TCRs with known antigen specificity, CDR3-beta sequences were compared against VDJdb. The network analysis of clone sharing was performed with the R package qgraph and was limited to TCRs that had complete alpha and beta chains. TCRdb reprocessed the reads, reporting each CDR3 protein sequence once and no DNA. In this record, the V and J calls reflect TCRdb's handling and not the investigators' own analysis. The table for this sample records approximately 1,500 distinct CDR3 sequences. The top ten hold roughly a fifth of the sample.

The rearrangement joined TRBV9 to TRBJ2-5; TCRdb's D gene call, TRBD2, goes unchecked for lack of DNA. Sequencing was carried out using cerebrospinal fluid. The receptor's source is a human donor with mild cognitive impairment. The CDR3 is CASSVGQGLETQYF.